These 12 T cell receptor beta chains originate from one sample sequenced in a study of blood T cell repertoires in COVID-19. TCRdb's table, derived via immunoSEQ multiplex PCR, lists solely in-frame clones and lacks some. The repertoire holds some 430,000 clones, with about nine tenths as singletons. What was sequenced was PBMCs or T cells enriched from blood (not recorded which). The receptors originated from a man between 18 and 29 years old who had recovered from COVID-19.

Here the CDR3 DNA reads TGTGCCAGTAAATTATCTATGAACACTGAAGCTTTCTTT. Its protein product is CASKLSMNTEAFF. The V call is TRBV19, the J call TRBJ1-1; no firm D call. The CDR3 contains 13 residues. Germline-derived CDR1 and CDR2 are LNHDA and SQIVND (reference sequence). Trimming removed 7 bases at V and 0 bases at J, with 9 bases between.

The gene calls are TRBV19 and TRBJ1-2, with unresolved D. This CDR3 comprises 14 residues. Looked up from germline, CDR1 is LNHDA and CDR2 is SQIVND (reference sequence). Between the trimmed V and J ends, which lost 0 bases and 8 bases, there was a span of 13 bases. CDR3 region: CASSIDFTGGGYTF. In DNA, the CDR3 is TGTGCCAGTAGTATAGACTTTACCGGCGGAGGCTACACCTTC.

The V call is TRBV5-1, the J call TRBJ2-1, with TRBD1 as a possible D gene (6 bases). Germline loops: CDR1 SGHRS, CDR2 YFSETQ. This CDR3 spans 13 amino acids. V shed 5 bases and J shed 7 bases, with 13 bases lying between them. The CDR3 DNA reads as TGCGCCAGCAGAACAGGGCTGGATAATGAGCAGTTCTTC. It is translated as CASRTGLDNEQFF.

The CDR3 nucleotides are TGTGCTAGTGGGTCGGACAGGGTGAATGAGCAGTTCTTC. It translates to CASGSDRVNEQFF. The chain employs TRBV12-5 and TRBJ2-1; 8 nucleotides match TRBD1. From germline, CDR1 is LGHNT and CDR2 FRNRAP. The CDR3 is 13 amino acids. The junction had 5 bases not matched to a gene; V was cut back by 6 bases and J by 7 bases.

This clone has more than one count but fewer than ten. The genes are TRBV19 and TRBJ1-3, with D hard to call. Germline lookup yields CDR1 LNHDA and CDR2 SQIVND (reference sequence). The CDR3 extends over 14 amino acids. Trimming cost V 7 bases and J 0 bases, with 10 bases left between them. The CDR3 sequence is CASKPQLSGNTIYF. CDR3 sequence (DNA): TGTGCCAGTAAACCACAGCTCTCTGGAAACACCATATATTTT.

The V call is TRBV30, the J call TRBJ1-1, with 7 bases aligning to TRBD1. Germline-derived CDR1 and CDR2 are GTSNPN and SVGIG (reference sequence). The CDR3 spans 14 residues. V lost 3 bases to trimming and J lost 7 bases; unmatched junction nucleotides: 11. DNA of the CDR3: TGTGCCTGGAGCCTGACAGGGATCGGGCATGAAGCTTTCTTT. Protein product: CAWSLTGIGHEAFF. Together with reference TRBV30 and TRBJ1-1, the CDR3 gives the full variable domain: SQTIHQWPATLVQPVGSPLSLECTVEGTSNPNLYWYRQAAGRGLQLLFYSVGIGQISSEVPQNLSASRPQDRQFILSSKKLLLSDSGFYLCAWSLTGIGHEAFFGQGTRLTVV.

CDR3 loop: CASSLDGGTYTEAFF. In DNA, the CDR3 is TGTGCCAGCAGCTTAGATGGGGGGACCTACACTGAAGCTTTCTTT. The rearrangement joins TRBV7-8 to TRBJ1-1; TRBD1 is a possible D gene (5 bases). Germline V gene data show CDR1 as SGHVS and CDR2 as FQNEAQ. The CDR3 sequence is 15 residues long. V was trimmed by 1 base and J by 3 bases, leaving 12 bases between them.

The genes are TRBV11-3 and TRBJ1-3; D may be TRBD1 (6 bases). Germline V CDR1 and CDR2: SGHNT, YENEEA. Deletions cut 4 bases from V and 1 base from J, with 11 bases between. There are 15 residues in the CDR3. CDR3 DNA sequence: TGTGCCAGCAGCTACATACAGGGTTCTGGAAACACCATATATTTT. It specifies CASSYIQGSGNTIYF.

The rearrangement links TRBV6-5 to TRBJ2-1; 11 positions agree with TRBD2. Germline V gene data show CDR1 as MNHEY and CDR2 as SVGAGI. The CDR3 covers 14 residues. Trimming at V came to 4 bases and at J to 8 bases, leaving 4 bases not matched to a gene. The CDR3 sequence is CASSSELAGDEQFF. The CDR3, as DNA: TGTGCCAGCAGTTCGGAACTAGCGGGAGATGAGCAGTTCTTC.

CDR3 loop: CASSPQRGGRNEQFF. Written as DNA, the CDR3 is TGTGCCAGCAGCCCCCAGCGGGGGGGCCGGAATGAGCAGTTCTTC. This chain uses TRBV5-4 with TRBJ2-1; TRBD2 matches at 10 bases. The J segment lost 7 bases and the V segment lost 4 bases, leaving 8 bases of the junction unmatched. CDR3 length equals 15 residues. Germline assignment: CDR1 SGHNT and CDR2 YYREEE (reference sequence).

This chain links TRBV27 with TRBJ2-5; 8 bases are a match to TRBD2. The V gene's germline CDR1 is MNHEY and CDR2 SMNVEV (reference sequence). The V and J ends lost 3 bases and 1 base, in that order; junction bases with no gene match: 4. CDR3 length equals 15 residues. The DNA for the CDR3 is TGTGCCAGCAGTTTTCGAGCGGGGGTCCAAGAGACCCAGTACTTC. Protein sequence: CASSFRAGVQETQYF.

The count of this clone is one. The CDR3 reads CASSPTTYQPQHF. DNA for the CDR3: TGTGCCAGTAGCCCGACTACCTATCAGCCCCAGCATTTT. The J gene is TRBJ1-5, the V gene TRBV19; D uncertain. Germline V gene sequence: CDR1 LNHDA, CDR2 SQIVND (reference sequence). Trimming removed 6 bases from V and 5 bases from J, with 11 bases in between. The CDR3 sequence is 13 residues long.